These 16 T cell receptor beta chains were all obtained from the same sample, sequenced in a study of identical twins. TCRdb called the 5' RACE reads again in MiXCR, with one record for every CDR3 protein. The top ten clones hold about 5.6% of a sample with roughly 240,000 distinct CDR3 sequences, 6% to 8.5% of them seen once. A further study also used this sample, focusing on yellow fever vaccine responses in identical twins.

Sequenced sample: CD8+ T cells sorted from blood. These receptors were taken from a woman aged 18-29 years in good health.

This clonotype is a singleton in its sample. Germline is not matched at one junction end, which may reflect a read error. DNA for the CDR3: TGTGCCAGGAGCCCGGGTGTTCCCGACTACGAGCAGTACTTC. It encodes CARSPGVPDYEQYF. The rearrangement joins TRBV4-2 to TRBJ2-7; no definite D call. This CDR3 is built from 14 residues. Germline values: CDR1 LGHNA, CDR2 YNFKEQ.

This clonotype came up a few times. The chain is built from TRBV20-1 and TRBJ2-5, with D possibly being TRBD2 (6 bases). Per the germline V gene, CDR1 is DFQATT and CDR2 is SNEGSKA (reference sequence). V dropped 0 bases and J dropped 4 bases, with 21 bases sitting between them. This CDR3 has 17 residues. Here the CDR3 DNA reads TGCAGTGCTAGAGAACCCACACCCGGGAGAGTTAGAGAGACCCAGTACTTC. Protein product: CSAREPTPGRVRETQYF.

The table lists this clonotype with many counts. The CDR3 loop reads CASSQPGDGATNEKLFF. The DNA for the CDR3 is TGCGCCAGCAGCCAACCTGGCGATGGCGCGACTAATGAAAAACTGTTTTTT. The rearrangement uses TRBV4-1 and TRBJ1-4; the D is unclear. In germline, CDR1 is MGHRA, CDR2 YSYEKL. The CDR3 is 17 amino acids. The V gene lost 2 bases and the J gene lost 2 bases, with 15 bases spanning the gap.

This clonotype was found a few times. The rearrangement links TRBV12-5 to TRBJ1-3, with D maybe TRBD1 (6 bases). The CDR3 consists of 17 residues. V was clipped by 3 bases and J by 4 bases, with 19 bases between them. Looked up from germline, CDR1 is LGHNT and CDR2 is FRNRAP. The CDR3 DNA sequence: TGTGCTAGTGGTTTTGCCCCTTCAGGGGTTGCAGGAAACACCATATATTTT. Translated, it gives CASGFAPSGVAGNTIYF.

In this sample, this clonotype turned up many times. The V gene is TRBV4-1, the J gene TRBJ2-5; TRBD2 agrees at 10 bases. V shed 0 bases and J 5 bases; nucleotides not matched to a gene: 9. The CDR3 has 17 residues. Germline CDR1 and CDR2: MGHRA and YSYEKL. The DNA for the CDR3 is TGCGCCAGCAGCCAAGATCGAGCGGGAGGGCCGCAGGAGACCCAGTACTTC. Translation gives CASSQDRAGGPQETQYF.

This clonotype was counted between two and nine times. This rearrangement joins TRBV11-2 to TRBJ2-1, with 9 positions matching TRBD2. CDR1 SGHAT and CDR2 FQNNGV come from the germline V gene. The V and J ends lost 0 bases and 3 bases, in that order; junction bases with no gene match: 9. CDR3 size: 18 residues. The CDR3 DNA reads TGTGCCAGCAGCTTAGATACCAATGGACTAGCGTACTACAATGAGCAGTTCTTC. This codes for CASSLDTNGLAYYNEQFF.

This clonotype has a count of ten or more. This chain joins TRBV27 and TRBJ2-1; D gene unclear. Trimming removed 6 bases from V and 5 bases from J, with 5 bases in between. The CDR3 has 11 residues. Germline V CDR1 and CDR2: MNHEY, SMNVEV (reference sequence). In DNA, the CDR3 is TGTGCCAGCAGAAGTAACAATGAGCAGTTCTTC. It translates to CASRSNNEQFF.

This clonotype turned up a few times. The chain is built from TRBV9 and TRBJ1-4; TRBD1 matches at 7 bases. The CDR3 length is 11 residues. V dropped 3 bases and J dropped 14; count of bases not matched to a gene: 4. CDR1 and CDR2 from the germline V gene are SGDLS and YYNGEE. CDR3 DNA: TGTGCCAGCAGCGGACAGGGTCGGCTGTTTTTT. This sequence encodes CASSGQGRLFF. Together with reference TRBV9 and TRBJ1-4, the CDR3 gives the full variable domain: DSGVTQTPKHLITATGQRVTLRCSPRSGDLSVYWYQQSLDQGLQFLIQYYNGEERAKGNILERFSAQQFPDLHSELNLSSLELGDSALYFCASSGQGRLFFGSGTQLSVL.

This clonotype was observed many times. J is TRBJ1-1 and V is TRBV6-1; D may be TRBD1 (5 bases). V lost 8 bases and J 9 bases, leaving 13 bases between the germline ends. The CDR3 loop spans 11 amino acids. Germline assignment: CDR1 MNHNS and CDR2 SASEGT. CDR3 loop: CASGLDRQAFF. The CDR3 DNA follows: TGTGCCAGCGGACTAGACAGACAAGCTTTCTTT.

This clonotype was picked up a small number of times. The chain has TRBV6-1 and TRBJ2-3; TRBD2 matches at 8 bases. The CDR3 totals 17 residues. In germline, CDR1 is MNHNS, CDR2 SASEGT. J was trimmed by 7 bases and V by 2 bases; bases with no gene match: 14. In DNA, the CDR3 is TGTGCCAGCAGTGAACCTTTGCGGGGGGTCCCCCTCAATACGCAGTATTTT. Residues: CASSEPLRGVPLNTQYF.

This clonotype was picked up many times. This chain connects TRBV24-1 to TRBJ2-2; no clear D gene. CDR1 and CDR2 (germline): KGHDR, SFDVKD. The CDR3 runs to 16 residues. Trimming cost V 4 bases and J 1 base, with 12 bases left between them. The CDR3 DNA reads TGTGCCACCAGTGAATCGATCGGCGTGAACACCGGGGAGCTGTTTTTT. Amino acid sequence: CATSESIGVNTGELFF.

This clonotype showed up many times. The rearrangement links TRBV7-9 to TRBJ1-1; D call uncertain. The germline gives CDR1 SEHNR, CDR2 FQNEAQ (reference sequence). V lost 5 bases and J 6 bases, leaving 4 bases between the germline ends. This CDR3 has 10 amino acids. The CDR3 sequence: CASSPPEAFF. The CDR3, as DNA: TGTGCCAGCAGCCCCCCTGAAGCTTTCTTT.

The rearrangement links TRBV12-3 or TRBV12-4 to TRBJ2-3; TRBD2 matches 8 bases. Trimming at V came to 5 bases and at J to 5 bases, leaving 9 bases not matched to a gene. The CDR3 is made up of 15 amino acids. Here the CDR3 reads CASSPTGLAGDTQYF. The CDR3 nucleotides are TGTGCCAGCAGTCCAACCGGGCTAGCGGGAGATACGCAGTATTTT.

The chain combines TRBV5-4 with TRBJ2-4; a possible D gene is TRBD1 (5 bases). The CDR3 covers 15 residues. CDR1 SGHNT and CDR2 YYREEE come from the germline V gene (reference sequence). The V end lost 2 bases, the J end lost 6 bases, and 15 bases lay between the germline ends. The CDR3 DNA follows: TGTGCCAGCAGCTTATGGCAGGGTGTTGGAAACATTCAGTACTTC. This gives the protein CASSLWQGVGNIQYF. Full variable domain (outside the CDR3, taken from reference TRBV5-4 and TRBJ2-4): ETGVTQSPTHLIKTRGQQVTLRCSSQSGHNTVSWYQQALGQGPQFIFQYYREEENGRGNFPPRFSGLQFPNYSSELNVNALELDDSALYLCASSLWQGVGNIQYFGAGTRLSVL.

This clonotype was seen a few times. The chain carries TRBV6-1 and TRBJ2-7, with 10 bases matching TRBD1. There are 15 residues in the CDR3. Losses at the gene ends were 6 bases for V and 3 bases for J; bases not matched to a gene: 8. From germline, CDR1 is MNHNS and CDR2 SASEGT. The CDR3 reads CASSSDGTGVYEQYV. The CDR3 DNA reads TGTGCCAGCAGCTCTGACGGGACAGGGGTCTACGAGCAGTACGTC.

This clonotype was recorded many times. This chain links TRBV13 with TRBJ2-3; 12 positions match TRBD2. Trimming removed 3 bases from V and 6 bases from J; junction bases left unmatched: 4. This CDR3 comprises 15 residues. Per the germline V gene, CDR1 is PRHDT and CDR2 is FYEKMQ (reference sequence). The CDR3 DNA follows: TGTGCCAGCAGCTTTCGACTAGCGGGAGAGGATACGCAGTATTTT. Protein: CASSFRLAGEDTQYF.